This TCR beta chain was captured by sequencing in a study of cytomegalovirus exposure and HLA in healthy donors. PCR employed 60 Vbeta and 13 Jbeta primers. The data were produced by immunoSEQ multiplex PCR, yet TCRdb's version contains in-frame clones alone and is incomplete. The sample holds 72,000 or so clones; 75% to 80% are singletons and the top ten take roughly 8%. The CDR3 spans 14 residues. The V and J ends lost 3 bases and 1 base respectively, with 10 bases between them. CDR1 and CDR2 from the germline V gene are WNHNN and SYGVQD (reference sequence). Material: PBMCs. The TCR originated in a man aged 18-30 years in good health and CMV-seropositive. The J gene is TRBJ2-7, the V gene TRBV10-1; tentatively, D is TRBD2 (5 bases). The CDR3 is CASSEVGKSYEQYF. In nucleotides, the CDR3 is TGCGCCAGCAGTGAAGTCGGGAAGTCCTACGAGCAGTACTTC.